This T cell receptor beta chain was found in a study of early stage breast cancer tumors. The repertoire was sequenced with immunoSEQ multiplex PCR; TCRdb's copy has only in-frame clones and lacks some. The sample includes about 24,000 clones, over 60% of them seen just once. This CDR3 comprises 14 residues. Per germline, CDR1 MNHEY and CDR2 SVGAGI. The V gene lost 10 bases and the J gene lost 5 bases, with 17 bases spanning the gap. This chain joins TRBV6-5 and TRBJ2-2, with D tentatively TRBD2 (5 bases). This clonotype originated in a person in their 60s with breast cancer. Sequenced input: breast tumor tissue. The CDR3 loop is CATLIRPGTGELFF. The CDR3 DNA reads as TGTGCCACCCTTATACGGCCGGGAACCGGGGAGCTGTTTTTT.